The 4 T cell receptor beta chains below come from one sample, sequenced in a study of T-cell reconstitution after alpha-beta-depleted transplantation in children. Preparation of the TCRbeta library was carried out with unique molecular identifiers. TCRdb called the PCR reads again in MiXCR, with one record for every CDR3 protein. In the table there are roughly 76,000 distinct CDR3 sequences, about a tenth of which are singletons. The specimen comprised PBMCs, sampled before TCRalphabeta/CD19-depleted stem cell transplant. The receptors here all came from a boy between 5 and 17 years old with acute myeloid leukemia, due to receive a stem cell transplant.

This clonotype was observed at least ten times. The genes are TRBV7-2 and TRBJ2-3; TRBD2 matches at 9 bases. From germline, CDR1 is SGHTA and CDR2 FQGNSA. This CDR3 spans 16 amino acids. J gave up 5 bases and V 1 base, and 7 bases lay outside the gene matches. For the CDR3, the DNA is TGTGCCAGCAGCTTAGTTAGCGGGAGAGCCAAAGATACGCAGTATTTT. It specifies CASSLVSGRAKDTQYF.

This clonotype has only a few counts. The CDR3 DNA follows: TGCAGTGCCTATTCCGAAAGCTATGGGGCAAGGAATGAGCAGTTCTTC. This sequence encodes CSAYSESYGARNEQFF. The chain couples TRBV20-1 to TRBJ2-1; maybe TRBD1 (5 bases). V lost 6 bases and J 7 bases, leaving 25 bases between the germline ends. This CDR3 has 16 amino acids. The germline CDR1 and CDR2 sequences are DFQATT and SNEGSKA (reference sequence).

This clonotype was detected ten times or more. The gene calls are TRBV6-5 and TRBJ2-7, with 8 bases identical to TRBD1. The CDR3 consists of 18 residues. The junction had 11 bases not matched to a gene; V was cut back by 0 bases and J by 1 base. The germline gives CDR1 MNHEY, CDR2 SVGAGI. Here the CDR3 reads CASSYSPSGRTGSYEQYF. CDR3 bases: TGTGCCAGCAGTTACTCTCCCTCTGGTCGGACAGGGTCCTACGAGCAGTACTTC.

This clonotype was recorded at least ten times. The gene calls are TRBV27 and TRBJ2-5; the D gene is possibly TRBD2 (5 bases). This CDR3 has 15 residues. Trimming left V 5 bases short and J 0 bases short, with 13 bases between. Germline V gene sequence: CDR1 MNHEY, CDR2 SMNVEV (reference sequence). The DNA of the CDR3 is TGTGCCAGCAGTAGATTAGCGCCGCACCAAGAGACCCAGTACTTC. This gives the protein CASSRLAPHQETQYF.